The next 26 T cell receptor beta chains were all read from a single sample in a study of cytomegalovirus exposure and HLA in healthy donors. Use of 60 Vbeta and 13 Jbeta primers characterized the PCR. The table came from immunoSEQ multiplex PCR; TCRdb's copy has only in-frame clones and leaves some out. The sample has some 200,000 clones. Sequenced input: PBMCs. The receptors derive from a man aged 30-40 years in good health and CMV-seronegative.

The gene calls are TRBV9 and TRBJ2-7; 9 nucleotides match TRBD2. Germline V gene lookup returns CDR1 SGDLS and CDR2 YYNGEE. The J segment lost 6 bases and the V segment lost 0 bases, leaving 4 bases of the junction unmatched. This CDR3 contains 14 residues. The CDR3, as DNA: TGTGCCAGCAGCGTAGTTAGCGGGAGCCCCGAGCAGTACTTC. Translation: CASSVVSGSPEQYF.

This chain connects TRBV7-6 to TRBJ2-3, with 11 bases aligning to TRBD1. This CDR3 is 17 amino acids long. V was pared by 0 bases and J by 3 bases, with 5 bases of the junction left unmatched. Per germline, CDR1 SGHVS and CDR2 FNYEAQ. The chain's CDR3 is CASSLAGGTGGTDTQYF. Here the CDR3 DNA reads TGTGCCAGCAGCTTAGCTGGAGGGACAGGGGGGACAGATACGCAGTATTTT. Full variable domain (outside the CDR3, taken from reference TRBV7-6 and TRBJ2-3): GAGVSQSPRYKVTKRGQDVALRCDPISGHVSLYWYRQALGQGPEFLTYFNYEAQQDKSGLPNDRFSAERPEGSISTLTIQRTEQRDSAMYRCASSLAGGTGGTDTQYFGPGTRLTVL.

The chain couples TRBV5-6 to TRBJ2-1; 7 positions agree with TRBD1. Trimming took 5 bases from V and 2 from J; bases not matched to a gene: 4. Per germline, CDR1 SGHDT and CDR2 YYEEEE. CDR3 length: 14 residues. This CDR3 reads CASSPGQTYNEQFF. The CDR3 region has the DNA TGTGCCAGCAGTCCGGGACAGACCTACAATGAGCAGTTCTTC. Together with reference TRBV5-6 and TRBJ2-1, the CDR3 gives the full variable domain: DAGVTQSPTHLIKTRGQQVTLRCSPKSGHDTVSWYQQALGQGPQFIFQYYEEEERQRGNFPDRFSGHQFPNYSSELNVNALLLGDSALYLCASSPGQTYNEQFFGPGTRLTVL.

The chain's CDR3 is CASTGAQGYTF. Written as DNA, the CDR3 is TGTGCCAGTACAGGGGCGCAGGGCTACACCTTC. The chain employs TRBV6-4 and TRBJ1-2; 7 bases align to TRBD1. The CDR3 length is 11 residues. V dropped 9 bases and J dropped 8; count of bases not matched to a gene: 6. Germline values: CDR1 MRHNA, CDR2 SNTAGT.

The CDR3 is CATKGVDRDPFRTYEQYF. CDR3 DNA: TGCGCCACCAAAGGGGTTGACAGGGACCCATTCCGGACCTACGAGCAGTACTTC. The V call is TRBV10-1, the J call TRBJ2-7; 7 nucleotides line up with TRBD1. The CDR3 totals 18 residues. V shed 10 bases, J shed 2 bases, and the junction held 23 bases outside the gene matches. The germline V gene has CDR1 WNHNN and CDR2 SYGVQD (reference sequence).

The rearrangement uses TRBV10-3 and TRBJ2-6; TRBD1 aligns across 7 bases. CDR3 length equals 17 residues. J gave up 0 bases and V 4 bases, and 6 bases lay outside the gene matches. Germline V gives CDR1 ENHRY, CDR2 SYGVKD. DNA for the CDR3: TGTGCCATCAGTGCTGGGGCAGGGGGCTCTGGGGCCAACGTCCTGACTTTC. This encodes CAISAGAGGSGANVLTF.

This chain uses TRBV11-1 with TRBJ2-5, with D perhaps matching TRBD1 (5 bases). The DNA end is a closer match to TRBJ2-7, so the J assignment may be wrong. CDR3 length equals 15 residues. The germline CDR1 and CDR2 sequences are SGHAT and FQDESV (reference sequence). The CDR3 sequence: CASSLARDRSYEQYF. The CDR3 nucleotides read TGTGCCAGCAGCTTAGCCAGGGATAGATCCTACGAGCAGTACTTC.

The CDR3 region is CASSISGQGFITEAFF. CDR3 bases: TGTGCCAGTAGTATTAGTGGACAGGGTTTTATCACTGAAGCTTTCTTT. The V gene is TRBV19, the J gene TRBJ1-1; TRBD1 matches at 8 bases. The CDR3 extends over 16 amino acids. The V gene end was trimmed by 3 bases and the J gene end by 4 bases; junction bases not matched to a gene: 10. CDR1 and CDR2 (germline): LNHDA, SQIVND (reference sequence).

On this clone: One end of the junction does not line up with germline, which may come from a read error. CDR3 amino acids: CASSRGGNQPRHF. CDR3 nucleotides: TGTGCCAGCAGTCGAGGCGGGAATCAGCCCCGGCATTTT. The rearrangement joins TRBV13 to TRBJ1-5; D gene unclear. Germline V gene data show CDR1 as PRHDT and CDR2 as FYEKMQ (reference sequence). There are 13 residues in the CDR3.

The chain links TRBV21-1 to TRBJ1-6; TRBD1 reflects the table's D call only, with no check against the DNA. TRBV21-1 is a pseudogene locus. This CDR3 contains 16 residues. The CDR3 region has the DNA TGTGCCAGCAGCTCAATGACAGCCGATTATAATTCACCCCTCCACTTT. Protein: CASSSMTADYNSPLHF.

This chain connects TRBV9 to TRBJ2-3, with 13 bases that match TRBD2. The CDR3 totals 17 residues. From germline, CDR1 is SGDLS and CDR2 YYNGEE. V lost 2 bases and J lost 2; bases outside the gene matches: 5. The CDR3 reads CASSVPLAGGPTDTQYF. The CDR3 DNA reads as TGTGCCAGCAGCGTCCCACTAGCGGGAGGGCCCACAGATACGCAGTATTTT.

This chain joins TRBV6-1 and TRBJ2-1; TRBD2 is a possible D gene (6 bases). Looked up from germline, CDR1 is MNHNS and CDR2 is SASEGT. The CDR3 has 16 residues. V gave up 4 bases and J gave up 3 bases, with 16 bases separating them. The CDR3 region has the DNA TGTGCCAGCAGTGCACTCATGGGACTCAGCTACAATGAGCAGTTCTTC. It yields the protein CASSALMGLSYNEQFF.

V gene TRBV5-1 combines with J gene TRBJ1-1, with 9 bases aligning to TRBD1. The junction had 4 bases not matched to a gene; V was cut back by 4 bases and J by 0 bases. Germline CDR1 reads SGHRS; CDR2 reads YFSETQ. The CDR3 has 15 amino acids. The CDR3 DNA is TGCGCCAGCAGCCAGGACAGGGGAATGAACACTGAAGCTTTCTTT. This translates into CASSQDRGMNTEAFF.

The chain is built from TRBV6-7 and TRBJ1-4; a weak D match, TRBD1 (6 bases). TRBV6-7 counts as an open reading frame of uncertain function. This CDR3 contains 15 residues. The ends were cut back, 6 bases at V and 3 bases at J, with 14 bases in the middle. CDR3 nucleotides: TGTGCCAGCAGGGGCAGGGGTTGGGCTAATGAAAAACTGTTTTTT. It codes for CASRGRGWANEKLFF.

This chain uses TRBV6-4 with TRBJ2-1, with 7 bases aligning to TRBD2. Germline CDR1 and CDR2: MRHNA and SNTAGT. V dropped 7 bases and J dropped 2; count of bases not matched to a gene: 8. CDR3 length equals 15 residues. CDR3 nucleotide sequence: TGTGCCAGCACGCCCGGGGCGGGGGCCTACAATGAGCAGTTCTTC. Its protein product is CASTPGAGAYNEQFF.

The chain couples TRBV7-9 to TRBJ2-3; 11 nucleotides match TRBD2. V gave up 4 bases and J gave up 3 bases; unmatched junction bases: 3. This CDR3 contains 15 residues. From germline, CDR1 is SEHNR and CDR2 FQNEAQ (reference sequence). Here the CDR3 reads CASSWTSGQTDTQYF. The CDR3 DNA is TGTGCCAGCAGCTGGACTAGCGGGCAAACAGATACGCAGTATTTT.

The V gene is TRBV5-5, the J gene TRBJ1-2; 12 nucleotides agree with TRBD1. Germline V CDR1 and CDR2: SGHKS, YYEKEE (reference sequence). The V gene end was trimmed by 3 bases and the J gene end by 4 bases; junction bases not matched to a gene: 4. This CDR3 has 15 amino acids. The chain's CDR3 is CASSWGTGGGYGYTF. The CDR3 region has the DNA TGTGCCAGCAGCTGGGGGACAGGGGGCGGCTATGGCTACACCTTC.

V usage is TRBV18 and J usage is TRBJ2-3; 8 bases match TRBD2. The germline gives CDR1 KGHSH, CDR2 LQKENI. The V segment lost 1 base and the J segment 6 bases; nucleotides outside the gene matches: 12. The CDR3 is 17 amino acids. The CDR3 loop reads CASSPRYSGGTMDTQYF. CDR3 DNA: TGTGCCAGCTCACCACGATACAGCGGGGGTACCATGGATACGCAGTATTTT.

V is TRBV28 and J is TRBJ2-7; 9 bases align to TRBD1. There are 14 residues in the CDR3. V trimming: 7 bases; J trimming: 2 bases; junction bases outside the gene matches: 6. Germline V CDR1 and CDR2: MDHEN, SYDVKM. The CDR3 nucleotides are TGTGCCAGCAATCTACAGGGGGCGCCCTACGAGCAGTACTTC. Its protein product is CASNLQGAPYEQYF.

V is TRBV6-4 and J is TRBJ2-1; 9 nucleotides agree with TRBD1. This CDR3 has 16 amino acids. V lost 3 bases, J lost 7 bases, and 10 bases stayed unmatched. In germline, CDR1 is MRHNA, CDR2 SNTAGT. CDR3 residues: CASSDEAQGAGNEQFF. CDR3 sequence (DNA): TGTGCCAGCAGTGATGAGGCACAGGGGGCGGGGAATGAGCAGTTCTTC.

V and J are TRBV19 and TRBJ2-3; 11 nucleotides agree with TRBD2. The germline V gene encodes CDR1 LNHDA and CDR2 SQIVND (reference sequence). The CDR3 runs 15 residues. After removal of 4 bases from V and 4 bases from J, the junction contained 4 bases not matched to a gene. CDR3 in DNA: TGTGCCAGTAGTAATAGCGGGGGGGCCTCAGATACGCAGTATTTT. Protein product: CASSNSGGASDTQYF.

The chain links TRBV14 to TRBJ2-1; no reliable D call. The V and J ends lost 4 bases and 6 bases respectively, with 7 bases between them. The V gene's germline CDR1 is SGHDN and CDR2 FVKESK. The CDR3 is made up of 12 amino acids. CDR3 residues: CASSPFPNEQFF. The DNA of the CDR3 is TGTGCCAGCAGCCCTTTCCCCAATGAGCAGTTCTTC.

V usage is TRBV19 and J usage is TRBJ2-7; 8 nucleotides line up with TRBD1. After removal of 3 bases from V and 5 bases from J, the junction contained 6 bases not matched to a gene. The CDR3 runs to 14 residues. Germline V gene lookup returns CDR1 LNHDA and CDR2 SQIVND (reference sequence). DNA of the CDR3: TGTGCCAGTAGTATTTGGCAGGGGGCAGACGAGCAGTACTTC. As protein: CASSIWQGADEQYF. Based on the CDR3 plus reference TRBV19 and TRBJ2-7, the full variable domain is DGGITQSPKYLFRKEGQNVTLSCEQNLNHDAMYWYRQDPGQGLRLIYYSQIVNDFQKGDIAEGYSVSREKKESFPLTVTSAQKNPTAFYLCASSIWQGADEQYFGPGTRLTVT.

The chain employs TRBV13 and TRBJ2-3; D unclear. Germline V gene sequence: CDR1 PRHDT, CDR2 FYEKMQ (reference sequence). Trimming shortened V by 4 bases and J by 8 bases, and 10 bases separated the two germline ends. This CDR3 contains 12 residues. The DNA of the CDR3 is TGTGCCAGCAGCTCCCAACCGGGTACGCAGTATTTT. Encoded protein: CASSSQPGTQYF.

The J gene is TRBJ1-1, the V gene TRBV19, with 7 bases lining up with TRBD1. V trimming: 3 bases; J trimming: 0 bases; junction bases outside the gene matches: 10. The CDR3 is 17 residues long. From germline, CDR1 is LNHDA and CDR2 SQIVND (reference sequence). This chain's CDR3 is CASSMGRGRNVNTEAFF. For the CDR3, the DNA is TGTGCCAGTAGTATGGGCAGGGGGAGAAATGTGAACACTGAAGCTTTCTTT.

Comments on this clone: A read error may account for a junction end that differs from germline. For the CDR3, the DNA is TGTGCCAGCAGCCTTTCAACGCCTAATTATGGCTACACCTTC. It specifies CASSLSTPNYGYTF. The V and J genes are TRBV7-2 and TRBJ1-2; no definite D call. The germline CDR1 and CDR2 sequences are SGHTA and FQGNSA. CDR3 length: 14 residues. Full variable domain (outside the CDR3, taken from reference TRBV7-2 and TRBJ1-2): GAGVSQSPSNKVTEKGKDVELRCDPISGHTALYWYRQSLGQGLEFLIYFQGNSAPDKSGLPSDRFSAERTGGSVSTLTIQRTQQEDSAVYLCASSLSTPNYGYTFGSGTRLTVV.